This entry lists 20 T cell receptor beta chains sequenced from one sample in a study of blood T cell repertoires in COVID-19. The protocol was immunoSEQ multiplex PCR, while the TCRdb copy is restricted to in-frame clones and leaves out a portion. The repertoire holds over 75,000 clones, with around 82% as singletons. What was sequenced was peripheral blood. These receptors originate from a woman older than 75 with acute or convalescent COVID-19.

The rearrangement uses TRBV7-9 and TRBJ2-3; the D gene is possibly TRBD2 (7 bases). V was pared by 3 bases and J by 1 base, with 11 bases between. CDR1 SEHNR and CDR2 FQNEAQ come from the germline V gene (reference sequence). The CDR3 has 15 residues. CDR3 sequence reads: CASSFGGLGTDTQYF. CDR3 coding DNA: TGTGCCAGCAGCTTCGGGGGGCTTGGCACAGATACGCAGTATTTT.

This rearrangement joins TRBV4-2 to TRBJ2-4; D may be TRBD2 (6 bases). Germline V gene lookup returns CDR1 LGHNA and CDR2 YNFKEQ. The CDR3 is 17 amino acids. With 1 base removed from V and 1 base from J, the gap between germline ends came to 14 bases. DNA for the CDR3: TGTGCCAGCAGCCAAGGGGGAGGCGGAGGGGCCAAAAACATTCAGTACTTC. Its protein is CASSQGGGGGAKNIQYF.

V gene TRBV2 combines with J gene TRBJ1-2; weak D call: TRBD1 (6 bases). Trimming removed 1 base from V and 7 bases from J, with 10 bases in between. Germline CDR1 is SNHLY and CDR2 is FYNNEI. CDR3 size: 13 residues. Here the CDR3 DNA reads TGTGCCAGCAGTGAAGACAGGGCTCCTGGCTACACCTTC. Its protein is CASSEDRAPGYTF.

This chain joins TRBV19 and TRBJ2-2, with D tentatively TRBD1 (5 bases). The CDR3 spans 14 residues. Germline V gives CDR1 LNHDA, CDR2 SQIVND (reference sequence). V gave up 6 bases and J gave up 5 bases, with 13 bases separating them. CDR3 region: CASRGVGPTGELFF. CDR3 sequence (DNA): TGTGCCAGTAGAGGGGTGGGGCCGACCGGGGAGCTGTTTTTT.

This rearrangement joins TRBV27 to TRBJ2-3; maybe TRBD2 (6 bases). Germline CDR1 MNHEY, CDR2 SMNVEV (reference sequence). The V gene lost 5 bases and the J gene lost 2 bases, with 23 bases spanning the gap. This CDR3 has 18 residues. As DNA, the CDR3 is TGTGCCAGCAGTCTGGTGGAGGGCCTCCGTGGTGCCACAGATACGCAGTATTTT. This codes for CASSLVEGLRGATDTQYF.

The chain couples TRBV11-2 to TRBJ2-3, with a weak D call TRBD2 (5 bases). The CDR3 loop spans 9 amino acids. Trimming took 11 bases from V and 6 from J, leaving 6 bases between them. Germline CDR1 SGHAT, CDR2 FQNNGV. The CDR3 DNA is TGTGCCGGCGGGGATACGCAGTATTTT. It is translated as CAGGDTQYF.

The chain employs TRBV28 and TRBJ2-7; 8 bases are shared with TRBD2. With 6 bases clipped from V and 0 bases from J, the junction kept 10 bases outside the gene matches. The CDR3 is 16 amino acids. Germline CDR1 and CDR2: MDHEN and SYDVKM. CDR3 DNA: TGTGCCAGCAGCCTTCCGGGGGGGGCTACCTCCTACGAGCAGTACTTC. Encoded protein: CASSLPGGATSYEQYF.

The chain is built from TRBV7-6 and TRBJ2-7; perhaps TRBD1 as D (6 bases). The ends were cut back, 4 bases at V and 5 bases at J, with 9 bases in the middle. Germline V gives CDR1 SGHVS, CDR2 FNYEAQ. The CDR3 is 12 residues long. DNA for the CDR3: TGTGCCAGCAGCTCAACAGGGCACGAGCAGTACTTC. The encoded protein is CASSSTGHEQYF. Full variable domain (rest looked up from reference TRBV7-6 and TRBJ2-7): GAGVSQSPRYKVTKRGQDVALRCDPISGHVSLYWYRQALGQGPEFLTYFNYEAQQDKSGLPNDRFSAERPEGSISTLTIQRTEQRDSAMYRCASSSTGHEQYFGPGTRLTVT.

The chain couples TRBV28 to TRBJ2-5; 7 bases are a match to TRBD1. CDR1 MDHEN and CDR2 SYDVKM come from the germline V gene. The CDR3 covers 15 residues. J lost 5 bases, V lost 6 bases, and 12 bases had no gene match. The CDR3 DNA follows: TGTGCCAGCAGCATAACCTCGACAGGGCAGGAGACCCAGTACTTC. It encodes CASSITSTGQETQYF.

This clone was counted once. The chain uses TRBV25-1 and TRBJ2-7, with 8 bases lining up with TRBD2. The V gene end was trimmed by 3 bases and the J gene end by 5 bases; junction bases not matched to a gene: 9. Germline CDR1 MGHDK, CDR2 SYGVNS. The CDR3 is made up of 15 amino acids. CDR3 sequence: CASSETGSGSDEQYF. The CDR3 DNA reads TGTGCCAGCAGTGAGACGGGGAGCGGGAGTGACGAGCAGTACTTC.

The genes are TRBV5-1 and TRBJ2-2; no firm D call. Trimming removed 4 bases at V and 3 bases at J, with 13 bases between. Germline CDR1 is SGHRS and CDR2 is YFSETQ. The CDR3 runs 15 residues. This CDR3 is CASSPPETHTGELFF. Written as DNA, the CDR3 is TGCGCCAGCAGCCCACCGGAGACCCACACCGGGGAGCTGTTTTTT.

V is TRBV27 and J is TRBJ2-3; D might be TRBD2 (6 bases). V lost 2 bases, J lost 0 bases, and 9 bases lay in between. Germline values: CDR1 MNHEY, CDR2 SMNVEV (reference sequence). CDR3 length: 15 residues. The CDR3 is CASSLLALSTDTQYF. CDR3 bases: TGTGCCAGCAGTTTACTAGCGCTAAGCACAGATACGCAGTATTTT.

The rearrangement links TRBV27 to TRBJ1-1, with D possibly matching TRBD1 (5 bases). Trimming stripped 3 bases from V and 7 bases from J, with 9 bases between. CDR3 length: 12 amino acids. Germline V gene sequence: CDR1 MNHEY, CDR2 SMNVEV (reference sequence). CDR3 sequence (DNA): TGTGCCAGCAGTTTTAGAACAGGTGAAGCTTTCTTT. Protein sequence: CASSFRTGEAFF.

The chain couples TRBV5-8 to TRBJ2-7; D not resolved. The CDR3 covers 13 residues. V lost 4 bases, J lost 4 bases, and 12 bases lay in between. The germline V gene encodes CDR1 SGHTS and CDR2 YDEGEE. The CDR3 nucleotides are TGTGCCAGCAGCGTGGGCCCCCGGTACGAGCAGTACTTC. Its translation is CASSVGPRYEQYF. The complete variable domain, with remaining parts taken from reference TRBV5-8 and TRBJ2-7, reads EAGVTQSPTHLIKTRGQQATLRCSPISGHTSVYWYQQALGLGLQFLLWYDEGEERNRGNFPPRFSGRQFPNYSSELNVNALELEDSALYLCASSVGPRYEQYFGPGTRLTVT.

The J gene is TRBJ2-3, the V gene TRBV5-4, with 9 bases identical to TRBD2. Germline V CDR1 and CDR2: SGHNT, YYREEE (reference sequence). With 4 bases clipped from V and 2 bases from J, the junction kept 8 bases outside the gene matches. The length of the CDR3 is 16 residues. The CDR3 sequence: CASSPTRLAATDTQYF. The DNA for the CDR3 is TGTGCCAGCAGCCCCACCCGACTAGCGGCCACAGATACGCAGTATTTT. The full variable domain, completed using reference TRBV5-4 and TRBJ2-3, is ETGVTQSPTHLIKTRGQQVTLRCSSQSGHNTVSWYQQALGQGPQFIFQYYREEENGRGNFPPRFSGLQFPNYSSELNVNALELDDSALYLCASSPTRLAATDTQYFGPGTRLTVL.

The CDR3 reads CASTWSGETEAFF. For the CDR3, the DNA is TGTGCCAGCACCTGGTCAGGGGAGACTGAAGCTTTCTTT. The V and J genes are TRBV5-6 and TRBJ1-1, with D possibly TRBD1 on 6 matching bases. CDR1 is SGHDT and CDR2 is YYEEEE in the germline V gene. The CDR3 loop spans 13 amino acids. V lost 6 bases and J 5 bases, leaving 14 bases between the germline ends.

This chain links TRBV19 with TRBJ1-5; a possible D gene is TRBD1 (6 bases). The CDR3 extends over 14 amino acids. Germline V lookup: CDR1 LNHDA, CDR2 SQIVND (reference sequence). The ends were cut back, 3 bases at V and 2 bases at J, with 8 bases in the middle. DNA for the CDR3: TGTGCCAGTAGTATGGGGGGGCGCAATCAGCCCCAGCATTTT. It yields the protein CASSMGGRNQPQHF. Together with reference TRBV19 and TRBJ1-5, the CDR3 gives the full variable domain: DGGITQSPKYLFRKEGQNVTLSCEQNLNHDAMYWYRQDPGQGLRLIYYSQIVNDFQKGDIAEGYSVSREKKESFPLTVTSAQKNPTAFYLCASSMGGRNQPQHFGDGTRLSIL.

This chain uses TRBV7-3 with TRBJ2-1, with 12 bases aligning to TRBD2. V dropped 4 bases and J dropped 4; count of bases not matched to a gene: 2. Looked up from germline, CDR1 is SGHTA and CDR2 is FQGTGA. This CDR3 contains 15 residues. CDR3 sequence: CASSYLAGGYNEQFF. CDR3 nucleotide sequence: TGTGCCAGCAGCTATCTAGCGGGGGGGTACAATGAGCAGTTCTTC.

As DNA, the CDR3 is TGCAGCGTTGGACTAGCGGCCCAGCGGACAGATACGCAGTATTTT. The encoded protein is CSVGLAAQRTDTQYF. The rearrangement uses TRBV29-1 and TRBJ2-3; TRBD2 aligns across 9 bases. The CDR3 extends over 15 amino acids. The germline gives CDR1 SQVTM, CDR2 ANQGSEA. V shed 4 bases, J shed 3 bases, and the junction held 8 bases outside the gene matches.

V usage is TRBV23-1 and J usage is TRBJ2-7; tentatively, D is TRBD2 (6 bases). TRBV23-1 is identified as an open reading frame with a role that is uncertain. This CDR3 comprises 15 residues. The V end lost 2 bases, the J end lost 2 bases, and 13 bases lay between the germline ends. The DNA for the CDR3 is TGCGCCAGCAGTCAAGACCTCGGGGGTACCTACGAGCAGTACTTC. Translation: CASSQDLGGTYEQYF.